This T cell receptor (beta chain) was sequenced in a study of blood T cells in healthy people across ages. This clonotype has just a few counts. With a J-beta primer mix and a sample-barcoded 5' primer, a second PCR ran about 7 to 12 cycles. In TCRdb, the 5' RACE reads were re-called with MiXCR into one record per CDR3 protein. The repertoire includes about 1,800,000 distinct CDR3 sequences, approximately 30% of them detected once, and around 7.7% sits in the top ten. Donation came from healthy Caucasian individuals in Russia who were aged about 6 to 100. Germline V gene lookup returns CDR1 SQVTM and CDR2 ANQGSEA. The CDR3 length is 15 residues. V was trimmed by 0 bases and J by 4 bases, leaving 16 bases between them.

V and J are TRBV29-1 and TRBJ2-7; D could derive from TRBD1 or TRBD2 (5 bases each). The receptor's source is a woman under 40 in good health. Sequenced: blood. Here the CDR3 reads CSVEEPGPERYEQYF. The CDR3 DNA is TGCAGCGTTGAAGAACCGGGACCCGAGAGGTACGAGCAGTACTTC.